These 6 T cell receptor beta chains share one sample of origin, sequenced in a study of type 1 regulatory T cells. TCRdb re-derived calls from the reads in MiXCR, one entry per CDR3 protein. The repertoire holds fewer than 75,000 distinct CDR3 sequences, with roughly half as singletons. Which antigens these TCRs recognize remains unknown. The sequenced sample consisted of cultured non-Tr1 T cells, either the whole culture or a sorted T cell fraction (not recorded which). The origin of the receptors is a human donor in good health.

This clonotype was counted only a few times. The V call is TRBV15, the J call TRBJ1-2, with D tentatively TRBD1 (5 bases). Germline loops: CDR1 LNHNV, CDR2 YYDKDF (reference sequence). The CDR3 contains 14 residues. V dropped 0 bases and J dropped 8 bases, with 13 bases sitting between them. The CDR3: CATSRDRQQEGYTF. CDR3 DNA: TGTGCCACCAGCAGAGATCGCCAACAGGAAGGCTACACCTTC.

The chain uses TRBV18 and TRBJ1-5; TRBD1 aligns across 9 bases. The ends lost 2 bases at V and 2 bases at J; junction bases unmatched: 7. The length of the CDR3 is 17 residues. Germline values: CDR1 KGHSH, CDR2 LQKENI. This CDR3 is CASSPGYRGRGNQPQHF. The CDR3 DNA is TGTGCCAGCTCACCAGGTTACAGGGGGCGAGGCAATCAGCCCCAGCATTTT.

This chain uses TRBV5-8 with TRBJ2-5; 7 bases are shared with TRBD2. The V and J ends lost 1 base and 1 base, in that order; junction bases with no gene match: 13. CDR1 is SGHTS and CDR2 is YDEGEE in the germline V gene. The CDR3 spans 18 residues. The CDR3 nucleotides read TGTGCCAGCAGCTTGTATCTAGCGGCCGACCCGCTCCAAGAGACCCAGTACTTC. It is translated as CASSLYLAADPLQETQYF.

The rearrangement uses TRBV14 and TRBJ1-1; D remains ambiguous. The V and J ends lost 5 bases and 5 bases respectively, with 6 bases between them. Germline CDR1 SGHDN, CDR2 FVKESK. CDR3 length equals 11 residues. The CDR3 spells CASSGDTEAFF. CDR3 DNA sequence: TGTGCCAGCAGCGGAGATACTGAAGCTTTCTTT.

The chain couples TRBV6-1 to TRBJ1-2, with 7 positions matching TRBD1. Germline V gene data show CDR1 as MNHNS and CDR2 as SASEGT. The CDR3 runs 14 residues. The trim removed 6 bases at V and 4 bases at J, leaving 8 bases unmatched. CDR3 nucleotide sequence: TGTGCCAGCAGCGATGACAGGGATAGCTATGGCTACACCTTC. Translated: CASSDDRDSYGYTF.

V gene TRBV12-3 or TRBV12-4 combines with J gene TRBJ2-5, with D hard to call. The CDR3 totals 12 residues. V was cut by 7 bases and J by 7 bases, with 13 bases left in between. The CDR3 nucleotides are TGTGCCAGCACTACCTCCGGCGGGACCCAGTACTTC. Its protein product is CASTTSGGTQYF.